The 10 T cell receptor beta chains given below trace back to one sample, sequenced in a study of radiotherapy plus CTLA-4 blockade in lung cancer. The repertoire was sequenced with immunoSEQ multiplex PCR; TCRdb's copy has only in-frame clones and lacks some. Here the sample spans roughly 100,000 clones, around 83% being singletons. The material was peripheral blood, obtained from a patient treated with radiotherapy plus ipilimumab. Receptors were obtained from a human donor with non-small cell lung cancer that progressed on radiotherapy plus ipilimumab.

The V call is TRBV6-5, the J call TRBJ2-1; D possibly corresponds to TRBD2 (6 bases). V shed 0 bases and J shed 3 bases, with 6 bases lying between them. From germline, CDR1 is MNHEY and CDR2 SVGAGI. The CDR3 runs 14 residues. This CDR3 is CASSYSDYYNEQFF. The CDR3 DNA reads as TGTGCCAGCAGTTACTCGGACTACTACAATGAGCAGTTCTTC.

This clone was seen only a few times. J is TRBJ2-1 and V is TRBV4-1; D ambiguous. The CDR3 has 12 amino acids. Germline CDR1 is MGHRA and CDR2 is YSYEKL. V was trimmed by 6 bases and J by 5 bases, leaving 8 bases between them. The CDR3 region is CASSRLNNEQFF. The CDR3 DNA is TGCGCCAGCAGTCGGCTAAACAATGAGCAGTTCTTC.

The chain employs TRBV18 and TRBJ2-7, with D possibly being TRBD1 (5 bases). The CDR3 sequence is 14 residues long. Trimming removed 3 bases at V and 3 bases at J, with 12 bases between. The germline V gene encodes CDR1 KGHSH and CDR2 LQKENI. CDR3 bases: TGTGCCAGCTCACCGTCGCAGGGCCTCTACGAGCAGTACTTC. It encodes CASSPSQGLYEQYF.

J is TRBJ2-7 and V is TRBV9, with 12 bases matching TRBD2. The CDR3 spans 13 residues. V lost 6 bases, J lost 6 bases, and 4 bases stayed unmatched. Germline CDR1 and CDR2: SGDLS and YYNGEE. In DNA form, the CDR3 reads TGTGCCAGCACCTCTAGCGGGAGGGCCGAGCAGTACGTC. It translates to CASTSSGRAEQYV.

The V call is TRBV7-8, the J call TRBJ2-7, with 8 bases aligning to TRBD1. CDR3 size: 16 residues. V lost 1 base, J lost 5 bases, and 10 bases stayed unmatched. Germline CDR1 and CDR2: SGHVS and FQNEAQ. The CDR3 DNA reads as TGTGCCAGCAGCTTAGGAGGACAGGGTGATAGTCACGAGCAGTACGTC. Its translation is CASSLGGQGDSHEQYV.

The chain recombines TRBV18 with TRBJ2-7, with 11 positions matching TRBD2. Germline loops: CDR1 KGHSH, CDR2 LQKENI. CDR3 length equals 15 residues. The ends lost 2 bases at V and 3 bases at J; junction bases unmatched: 3. CDR3 nucleotides: TGTGCCAGCTCACCAACGGGACTAGCGGACTACGAGCAGTACTTC. Protein: CASSPTGLADYEQYF.

The chain employs TRBV27 and TRBJ2-7; perhaps TRBD2 as D (5 bases). From germline, CDR1 is MNHEY and CDR2 SMNVEV (reference sequence). Trimming removed 0 bases at V and 0 bases at J, with 9 bases between. The CDR3 is 15 amino acids. CDR3 sequence: CASSLSSGSSYEQYF. In nucleotides, the CDR3 is TGTGCCAGCAGTTTATCATCGGGGAGCTCCTACGAGCAGTACTTC.

The genes are TRBV9 and TRBJ2-1, with 11 nucleotides matching TRBD2. Germline CDR1 reads SGDLS; CDR2 reads YYNGEE. V lost 1 base, J lost 5 bases, and 11 bases stayed unmatched. The CDR3 has 18 residues. The CDR3 DNA reads as TGTGCCAGCAGCGTATTAGCGGGAGGGCCACCCTCTCACAATGAGCAGTTCTTC. Translation gives CASSVLAGGPPSHNEQFF.

The rearrangement links TRBV7-6 to TRBJ2-2; 11 nucleotides match TRBD2. V dropped 5 bases and J dropped 4; count of bases not matched to a gene: 9. Germline CDR1 SGHVS, CDR2 FNYEAQ. The CDR3 has 17 amino acids. The CDR3 sequence: CASSLTGTSGFTGELFF. The CDR3 DNA follows: TGTGCCAGCAGCCTCACCGGGACTAGCGGATTCACCGGGGAGCTGTTTTTT.

The chain employs TRBV6-4 and TRBJ2-1; weak D call: TRBD2 (5 bases). Germline V gene lookup returns CDR1 MRHNA and CDR2 SNTAGT. Between the trimmed V and J ends, which lost 4 bases and 2 bases, there was a span of 12 bases. The CDR3 loop spans 15 amino acids. This CDR3 is CASSVRDTAYNEQFF. Written as DNA, the CDR3 is TGTGCCAGCAGTGTCCGGGATACAGCCTACAATGAGCAGTTCTTC.